This T cell receptor (beta chain) emerged from a study of blood T cell repertoires in COVID-19. On the study more broadly: Acute and convalescent COVID-19 specimens originated in the United States, Italy and Spain. Sample material is recorded as cDNA or gDNA derived from T cells, B-cell-depleted T cells, or PBMCs.

V was pared by 3 bases and J by 4 bases, with 7 bases between. The CDR3 spans 13 residues. Germline V CDR1 and CDR2: SGHAT, FQDESV (reference sequence). Original data processing: Estimation of nucleated cell counts relied on the amplification of reference gene primers. Some clones are missing from TCRdb's copy, which holds only in-frame ones; the method was immunoSEQ multiplex PCR. The V and J calls and clone size were taken over from that table, and D and trimming were inferred from the DNA. The sample has about 68,000 clones; 70% to 90% are singletons. The sequenced sample consisted of peripheral blood. This sequence originates from a man aged 50 to 60 with acute or convalescent COVID-19. The chain combines TRBV11-1 with TRBJ1-5; D perhaps matches TRBD1 (6 bases). The CDR3 region is CASSFTGNQPQHF. The CDR3, as DNA: TGTGCCAGCAGCTTTACAGGGAATCAGCCCCAGCATTTT. Full variable domain (missing parts from reference TRBV11-1 and TRBJ1-5): EAEVAQSPRYKITEKSQAVAFWCDPISGHATLYWYRQILGQGPELLVQFQDESVVDDSQLPKDRFSAERLKGVDSTLKIQPAELGDSAMYLCASSFTGNQPQHFGDGTRLSIL.